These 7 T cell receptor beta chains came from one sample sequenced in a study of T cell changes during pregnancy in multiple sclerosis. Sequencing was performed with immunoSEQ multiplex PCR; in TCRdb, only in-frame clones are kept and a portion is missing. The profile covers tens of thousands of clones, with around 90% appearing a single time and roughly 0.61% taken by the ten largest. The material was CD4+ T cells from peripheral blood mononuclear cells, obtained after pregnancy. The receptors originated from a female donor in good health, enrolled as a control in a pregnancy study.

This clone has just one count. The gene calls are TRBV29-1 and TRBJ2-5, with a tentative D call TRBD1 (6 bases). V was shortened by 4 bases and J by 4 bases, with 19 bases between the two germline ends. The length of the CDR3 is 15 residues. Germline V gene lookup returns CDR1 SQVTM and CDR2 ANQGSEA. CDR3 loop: CSVAPGGSGVETQYF. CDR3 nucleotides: TGCAGCGTTGCCCCTGGGGGTTCAGGGGTAGAGACCCAGTACTTC.

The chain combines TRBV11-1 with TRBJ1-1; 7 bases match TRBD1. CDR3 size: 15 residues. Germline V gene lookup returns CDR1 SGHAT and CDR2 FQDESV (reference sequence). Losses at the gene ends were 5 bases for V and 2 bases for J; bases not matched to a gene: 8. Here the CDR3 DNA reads TGTGCCAGCAGCCGACATACAGGGGCCAACACTGAAGCTTTCTTT. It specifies CASSRHTGANTEAFF.

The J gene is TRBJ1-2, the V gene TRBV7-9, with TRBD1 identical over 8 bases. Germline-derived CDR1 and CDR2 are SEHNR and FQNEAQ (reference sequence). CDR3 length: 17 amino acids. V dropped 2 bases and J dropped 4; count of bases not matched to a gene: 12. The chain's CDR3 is CASSLLQIGTGPYGYTF. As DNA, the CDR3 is TGTGCCAGCAGCTTACTTCAGATAGGGACAGGACCCTATGGCTACACCTTC. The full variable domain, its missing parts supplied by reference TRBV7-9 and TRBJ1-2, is DTGVSQNPRHKITKRGQNVTFRCDPISEHNRLYWYRQTLGQGPEFLTYFQNEAQLEKSRLLSDRFSAERPKGSFSTLEIQRTEQGDSAMYLCASSLLQIGTGPYGYTFGSGTRLTVV.

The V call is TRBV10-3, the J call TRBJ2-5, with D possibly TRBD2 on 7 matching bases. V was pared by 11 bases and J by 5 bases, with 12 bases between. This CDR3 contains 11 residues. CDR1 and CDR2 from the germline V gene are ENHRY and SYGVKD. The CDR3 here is CAGGGGETQYF. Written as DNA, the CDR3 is TGTGCCGGCGGGGGCGGCGAGACCCAGTACTTC.

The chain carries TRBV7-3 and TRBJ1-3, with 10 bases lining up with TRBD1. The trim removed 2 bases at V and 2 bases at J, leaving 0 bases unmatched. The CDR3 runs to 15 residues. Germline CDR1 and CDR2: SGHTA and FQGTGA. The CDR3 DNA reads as TGTGCCAGCAGCTTAGACAGGGGGCCTGGAAACACCATATATTTT. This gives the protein CASSLDRGPGNTIYF. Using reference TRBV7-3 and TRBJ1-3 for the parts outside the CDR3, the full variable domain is GAGVSQTPSNKVTEKGKYVELRCDPISGHTALYWYRQSLGQGPEFLIYFQGTGAADDSGLPNDRFFAVRPEGSVSTLKIQRTERGDSAVYLCASSLDRGPGNTIYFGEGSWLTVV.

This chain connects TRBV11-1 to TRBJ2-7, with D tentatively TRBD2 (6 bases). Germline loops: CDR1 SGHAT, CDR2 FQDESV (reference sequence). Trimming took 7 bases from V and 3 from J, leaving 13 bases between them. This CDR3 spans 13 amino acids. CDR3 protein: CASTMGLNYEQYF. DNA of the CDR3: TGTGCCAGCACCATGGGACTCAACTACGAGCAGTACTTC.

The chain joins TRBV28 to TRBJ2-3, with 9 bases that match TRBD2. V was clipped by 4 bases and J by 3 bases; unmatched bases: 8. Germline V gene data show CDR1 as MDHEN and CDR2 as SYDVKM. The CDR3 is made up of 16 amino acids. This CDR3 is CASSSSSSGKTDTQYF. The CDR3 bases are TGTGCCAGCAGTTCTTCTTCTAGCGGGAAGACAGATACGCAGTATTTT.